The 15 T cell receptor beta chains reported below all come from one sample, sequenced in a study of T cells in Graves' hyperthyroidism and ophthalmopathy. The CDR3 regions of TCR beta were amplified from RNA transcripts. Primed by the HTBI set, a first-round RT-PCR was run on the TCR CDR3. TCRdb used MiXCR to reprocess the multiplex PCR reads, holding one entry per CDR3 protein. Here the sample spans about 680,000 distinct CDR3 sequences, approximately 40% being singletons. The specimen was blood. The receptors here all came from a woman aged 40 to 55 with Graves' hyperthyroidism.

This clonotype was detected a few times. CDR3 protein: CASSRKGHTGRKLFF. CDR3 DNA: TGTGCCAGCAGTAGAAAAGGACACACGGGAAGAAAACTGTTTTTT. The J gene is TRBJ1-4, the V gene TRBV9, with a tentative D call TRBD1 (5 bases). Deletions cut 5 bases from V and 10 bases from J, with 21 bases between. CDR3 length equals 15 residues. Germline CDR1 is SGDLS and CDR2 is YYNGEE.

This rearrangement joins TRBV29-1 to TRBJ2-1; D tentatively reads TRBD1 or TRBD2 (5 bases each). The V gene's germline CDR1 is SQVTM and CDR2 ANQGSEA. CDR3 size: 14 residues. V was clipped by 2 bases and J by 7 bases, with 15 bases between them. The DNA of the CDR3 is TGCAGCGTTGAAATTGGAGAAGGGGAGAATGAGCAGTTCTTC. Translated, it gives CSVEIGEGENEQFF.

Comments on this clonotype: With a much larger clone just one base away, this may be a read error. This sequence joins TRBV12-3 or TRBV12-4 and TRBJ1-5; TRBD1 is a possible D gene (5 bases). The CDR3 runs to 15 residues. DNA for the CDR3: TGTGCCAGCAGCCCTACTAGGGACGGCAATCAGCCCCGGCATTTT. Protein sequence: CASSPTRDGNQPRHF.

This clonotype turned up a few times. The chain uses TRBV7-9 and TRBJ2-2, with 9 bases that match TRBD1. V shed 4 bases and J 4 bases; nucleotides not matched to a gene: 7. Germline CDR1 and CDR2: SEHNR and FQNEAQ (reference sequence). The CDR3 spans 16 residues. For the CDR3, the DNA is TGTGCCAGCAGCTCGGGACAGGGCAGATTCACCGGGGAGCTGTTTTTT. This translates into CASSSGQGRFTGELFF. Based on the CDR3 plus reference TRBV7-9 and TRBJ2-2, the full variable domain is DTGVSQNPRHKITKRGQNVTFRCDPISEHNRLYWYRQTLGQGPEFLTYFQNEAQLEKSRLLSDRFSAERPKGSFSTLEIQRTEQGDSAMYLCASSSGQGRFTGELFFGEGSRLTVL.

The V gene is TRBV7-6, the J gene TRBJ1-5, with TRBD1 as a possible D gene (5 bases). Germline CDR1 is SGHVS and CDR2 is FNYEAQ. V was shortened by 4 bases and J by 11 bases, with 18 bases between the two germline ends. The length of the CDR3 is 14 residues. The CDR3, as DNA: TGTGCCAGCAGCTCCGTAGGGAGGGGCGAGACCCAGCATTTT. Protein sequence: CASSSVGRGETQHF.

The V call is TRBV10-3, the J call TRBJ2-5, with TRBD1 as a possible D gene (6 bases). The CDR3 consists of 13 residues. Per the germline V gene, CDR1 is ENHRY and CDR2 is SYGVKD. With 8 bases removed from V and 2 bases from J, the gap between germline ends came to 12 bases. The CDR3 reads CAIGAGAQETQYF. DNA for the CDR3: TGTGCCATCGGGGCAGGGGCTCAAGAGACCCAGTACTTC.

V gene TRBV6-1 combines with J gene TRBJ1-5; D may be TRBD1 (5 bases). Germline lookup yields CDR1 MNHNS and CDR2 SASEGT. V was trimmed by 5 bases and J by 4 bases, leaving 15 bases between them. The CDR3 runs to 15 residues. CDR3 protein: CASSPQPQGNQPQHF. CDR3 sequence (DNA): TGTGCCAGCAGTCCGCAACCTCAGGGAAATCAGCCCCAGCATTTT.

This clonotype was seen more than once but under ten times. The chain has TRBV3-1 and TRBJ1-1, with 8 bases lining up with TRBD1. The CDR3 loop spans 15 amino acids. Germline-derived CDR1 and CDR2 are LGHDT and YNNKEL (reference sequence). Unmatched junction bases numbered 10, after V lost 6 bases and J lost 4 bases. The CDR3 loop reads CASSPTDRATTEAFF. DNA for the CDR3: TGTGCCAGCAGTCCAACGGACAGGGCGACCACTGAAGCTTTCTTT.

As regards this clonotype: Compared with germline, one end of the junction differs, possibly owing to a read error. The gene calls are TRBV7-2 and TRBJ1-2; D ambiguous. The germline CDR1 and CDR2 sequences are SGHTA and FQGNSA. The length of the CDR3 is 16 residues. The CDR3 sequence is CASSSPPGDGNYDYTF. The CDR3 region has the DNA TGTGCCAGCAGCTCCCCACCAGGAGACGGCAACTATGACTACACCTTC.

The genes are TRBV19 and TRBJ2-7; maybe TRBD1 (5 bases). The germline V gene has CDR1 LNHDA and CDR2 SQIVND (reference sequence). Trimming removed 1 base from V and 0 bases from J, with 7 bases in between. The CDR3 consists of 14 residues. The CDR3 region is CASSIGTTSYEQYF. The CDR3 DNA sequence: TGTGCCAGTAGTATAGGGACAACCTCCTACGAGCAGTACTTC. Based on the CDR3 plus reference TRBV19 and TRBJ2-7, the full variable domain is DGGITQSPKYLFRKEGQNVTLSCEQNLNHDAMYWYRQDPGQGLRLIYYSQIVNDFQKGDIAEGYSVSREKKESFPLTVTSAQKNPTAFYLCASSIGTTSYEQYFGPGTRLTVT.

This clonotype turned up a few times. This CDR3 reads CASSGDRLSSYEQYF. The DNA for the CDR3 is TGTGCCAGCAGTGGCGACCGTTTGAGCTCCTACGAGCAGTACTTC. The V and J genes are TRBV6-5 and TRBJ2-7, with no clear D. This CDR3 region has 15 residues. Germline V lookup: CDR1 MNHEY, CDR2 SVGAGI. V gave up 5 bases and J gave up 0 bases, with 14 bases separating them.

As concerns this clonotype: Compared with germline, one end of the junction differs, possibly owing to a read error. The chain employs TRBV7-8 and TRBJ1-5; TRBD1 matches at 11 bases. Germline V gives CDR1 SGHVS, CDR2 FQNEAQ. This CDR3 contains 14 residues. This CDR3 is CASSTGTGGETQHF. The CDR3 nucleotides are TGCGCCAGCAGCACCGGGACAGGGGGAGAGACCCAGCATTTT. Looking up the rest from reference TRBV7-8 and TRBJ1-5 gives the full variable domain: GAGVSQSPRYKVAKRGQDVALRCDPISGHVSLFWYQQALGQGPEFLTYFQNEAQLDKSGLPSDRFFAERPEGSVSTLKIQRTQQEDSAVYLCASSTGTGGETQHFGDGTRLSIL.

This sequence joins TRBV28 and TRBJ2-5; either TRBD1 or TRBD2 may supply D (6 bases each). V was cut by 10 bases and J by 1 base, with 22 bases left in between. The CDR3 has 16 residues. Germline CDR1 is MDHEN and CDR2 is SYDVKM. In DNA form, the CDR3 reads TGTGCCACCTATAAGGGGGGCGCGGGCGGCCAAGAGACCCAGTACTTC. Translation: CATYKGGAGGQETQYF.

The rearrangement links TRBV6-6 to TRBJ1-2; D is uncertain. This CDR3 contains 16 residues. V was shortened by 5 bases and J by 0 bases, with 16 bases between the two germline ends. Per the germline V gene, CDR1 is MNHNY and CDR2 is SVGAGI (reference sequence). In DNA, the CDR3 is TGTGCCAGCAGTCCATTCCGAGGGCCTACTAACTATGGCTACACCTTC. It codes for CASSPFRGPTNYGYTF.

This clonotype was observed a single time. One base away lies a much larger clone, so this may be a sequencing read error. J is TRBJ1-3 and V is TRBV6-1; 7 bases agree with TRBD1. The CDR3 runs to 14 residues. In germline, CDR1 is MNHNS, CDR2 SASEGT. CDR3 sequence reads: CASSATGLGNTTYF. In nucleotides, the CDR3 is TGTGCCAGCAGCGCGACAGGGCTAGGAAACACCACATATTTT.